This entry describes one T cell receptor beta chain. What antigen it recognizes has not been identified. No much larger clone is present one base from it, and per-base qualities are unavailable. RNA was extracted using the RNeasy kit, and roughly 0.5 to 1 microgram was reverse transcribed with random hexamers. TCR beta CDR3 regions were amplified with the immunoSEQ multiplex PCR assay covering 54 Vbeta and 13 Jbeta segments. PCR amplification bias was corrected by using a synthetic template baseline for primer optimization and computational correction. In the original analysis: Only productive sequences were kept, with reads annotated to V, D and J genes according to IMGT and analyzed in immunoSEQ Analyzer. To calculate clonality, Shannon entropy was normalized by log2 of the number of productive unique sequences and then subtracted from one. For each patient and control, public and private clones were evaluated within the 100 most prevalent clones. Clones were defined as Susac-specific when absent from the healthy and MS cohorts, from over 950 published viral clones and from other ImmuneACCESS disease sequences. TCRdb reprocessing: public reads trimmed at Q25 with fastp, clones called with MiXCR, in-frame beta chains kept. Records with the same CDR3 protein are collapsed into one entry carrying the most frequent genes and DNA. TCRdb's processing, not the authors', yielded these V and J calls. Present in this sample are around 130,000 distinct CDR3 sequences, 90% to 95% of which were seen just once. The biggest ten clones account for approximately 0.11% of the sample.

The sample is drawn from a study of CD8 T cells in Susac syndrome (dated by TCRdb to between 2019 and 2020). In the study overall: Repertoire sequencing was used to test whether CD8+ T cell activation and differentiation in Susac syndrome was antigen driven. Overall study outcomes, separate from this receptor: The TCR sequencing and HLA analysis was acknowledged to have included a relatively small number of individuals.

V is pared back by 3 bases and J by 0 bases, with 10 bases lying between the germline termini. The CDR3 goes from the cysteine to the phenylalanine over 15 residues. Here the CDR3 DNA is all that survives: 45 bases in frame from base 1. Peripheral blood CD8+ and CD4+ T cells from healthy donors, Susac syndrome patients and multiple sclerosis patients were profiled using high-throughput TCR beta sequencing. The multiple sclerosis controls were treatment-naive patients who had stable or active relapsing-remitting disease and met the revised McDonald criteria. CD8+ TEMRA cells were enriched by FACS, while bulk CD8+ and CD4+ T cells were purified by magnetic negative isolation. Blood was drawn into EDTA tubes, processed within 24 hours, and PBMCs were isolated by density gradient centrifugation. PBMCs destined for TCR sequencing were cryopreserved in liquid nitrogen and later thawed in a 37 °C water bath. A purity of at least 90% was achieved for sorted or isolated CD4+, CD8+ and CD8+ TEMRA cells.

Material for sequencing was CD4+ T cells from PBMCs. The receptor comes from a human donor with multiple sclerosis. The chain uses TRBV12-3 or TRBV12-4 and TRBJ2-3, with the D segment identity uncertain. CDR3 protein: CASSFENPSTDTQYF. The nucleotides read TGTGCCAGCAGTTTCGAGAATCCTAGCACAGATACGCAGTATTTT.